The 17 T cell receptor beta chains listed next were all sequenced from one sample in a study of blood T cell repertoires in COVID-19. Clones were sequenced by immunoSEQ multiplex PCR, and TCRdb holds only the in-frame ones, with some missing. This sample yields a few hundred thousand clones, of which 70% to 90% are seen a single time; less than 2.5% belongs to the top ten. Sequences were obtained from PBMCs or T cells enriched from blood (not recorded which). The receptors here all came from a man aged 25-40 years who had recovered from COVID-19.

A single count supports this clone. This chain links TRBV19 with TRBJ1-5; D remains ambiguous. The V and J ends lost 2 bases and 4 bases respectively, with 15 bases between them. Germline CDR1 and CDR2: LNHDA and SQIVND (reference sequence). This CDR3 has 16 amino acids. The CDR3 nucleotides read TGTGCCAGTAGTATATACCCACGAGACGGGAATCAGCCCCAGCATTTT. It encodes CASSIYPRDGNQPQHF. Full variable domain (missing parts from reference TRBV19 and TRBJ1-5): DGGITQSPKYLFRKEGQNVTLSCEQNLNHDAMYWYRQDPGQGLRLIYYSQIVNDFQKGDIAEGYSVSREKKESFPLTVTSAQKNPTAFYLCASSIYPRDGNQPQHFGDGTRLSIL.

The chain joins TRBV7-8 to TRBJ2-7; TRBD1 agrees at 8 bases. With V trimmed by 5 bases and J by 3 bases, 9 bases remained unmatched. Germline CDR1 SGHVS, CDR2 FQNEAQ. CDR3 size: 15 residues. CDR3 in DNA: TGTGCCAGCAGCCCCAGGACAGGGACCTTCTACGAGCAGTACTTC. Translation gives CASSPRTGTFYEQYF.

This clone has only a few counts. The V call is TRBV6-5, the J call TRBJ1-2, with D uncertain. Germline V gene sequence: CDR1 MNHEY, CDR2 SVGAGI. CDR3 length: 12 residues. V was trimmed by 7 bases and J by 8 bases, leaving 14 bases between them. CDR3 nucleotide sequence: TGTGCCAGCAATCCAGACTGGCCAGGCTACACCTTC. Translated, it gives CASNPDWPGYTF.

V is TRBV5-6 and J is TRBJ2-5; 7 nucleotides match TRBD1. V gave up 2 bases and J gave up 4 bases; unmatched junction bases: 8. CDR3 length: 15 amino acids. CDR1 SGHDT and CDR2 YYEEEE come from the germline V gene. The CDR3 region is CASSLPGTVPETQYF. For the CDR3, the DNA is TGTGCCAGCAGCTTACCCGGGACAGTCCCAGAGACCCAGTACTTC.

The chain joins TRBV7-8 to TRBJ1-5; D gene ambiguous. From germline, CDR1 is SGHVS and CDR2 FQNEAQ. The CDR3 loop spans 16 amino acids. Between the trimmed V and J ends, which lost 1 base and 7 bases, there was a span of 17 bases. The CDR3 is CASSLDHGGLGQPQHF. Written as DNA, the CDR3 is TGTGCCAGCAGCTTAGACCACGGAGGGTTAGGGCAGCCCCAGCATTTT.

The J gene is TRBJ1-2, the V gene TRBV6-5, with a tentative D call TRBD1 (5 bases). The ends were cut back, 0 bases at V and 3 bases at J, with 8 bases in the middle. CDR1 is MNHEY and CDR2 is SVGAGI in the germline V gene. The CDR3 loop spans 14 amino acids. In nucleotides, the CDR3 is TGTGCCAGCAGTTACTCCGACAGACACTATGGCTACACCTTC. Translating gives CASSYSDRHYGYTF.

The gene calls are TRBV10-3 and TRBJ1-5, with D tentatively TRBD1 (6 bases). Trimming left V 6 bases short and J 4 bases short, with 13 bases between. Germline V gives CDR1 ENHRY, CDR2 SYGVKD. The CDR3 extends over 14 amino acids. CDR3 in amino acids: CAIRQGLENQPQHF. In DNA form, the CDR3 reads TGTGCCATCAGACAGGGCCTGGAGAATCAGCCCCAGCATTTT.

V and J are TRBV30 and TRBJ1-6; D remains ambiguous. This CDR3 has 14 amino acids. V lost 0 bases and J lost 6, with 9 bases in between. The germline gives CDR1 GTSNPN, CDR2 SVGIG (reference sequence). CDR3 region: CAWSVIRGNSPLHF. The CDR3 DNA is TGTGCCTGGAGTGTAATTCGGGGTAATTCACCCCTCCACTTT.

This rearrangement joins TRBV4-3 to TRBJ1-5; D may be TRBD1 (5 bases). Germline V CDR1 and CDR2: LGHNA, YSLEER. V lost 2 bases to trimming and J lost 4 bases, with 12 bases between them. The CDR3 runs 15 residues. CDR3 sequence: CASSQWRGTNQPQHF. CDR3 nucleotide sequence: TGCGCCAGCAGCCAATGGAGGGGCACGAATCAGCCCCAGCATTTT.

The genes are TRBV6-2 or TRBV6-3 and TRBJ1-1; TRBD1 matches at 7 bases. V trimming: 5 bases; J trimming: 5 bases; junction bases outside the gene matches: 11. Looked up from germline, CDR1 is MNHEY and CDR2 is SVGEGT. The CDR3 is made up of 15 amino acids. CDR3 sequence reads: CASSPGGTLGTEAFF. As DNA, the CDR3 is TGTGCCAGCAGTCCAGGGGGGACGCTTGGAACTGAAGCTTTCTTT.

The V gene is TRBV10-2, the J gene TRBJ2-7, with 8 bases identical to TRBD1. CDR1 WSHSY and CDR2 SAAADI come from the germline V gene. The CDR3 loop spans 14 amino acids. Trimming removed 7 bases from V and 2 bases from J; junction bases left unmatched: 7. The CDR3 nucleotides are TGCGCCAGCACCGCGACAGGGGTCACCTACGAGCAGTACTTC. This encodes CASTATGVTYEQYF.

This clone appeared a single time. V and J are TRBV6-5 and TRBJ1-1; tentatively, D is TRBD1 (5 bases). CDR3 size: 15 residues. Germline V gives CDR1 MNHEY, CDR2 SVGAGI. Trimming took 5 bases from V and 8 from J, leaving 21 bases between them. The CDR3 nucleotides read TGTGCCAGCAGTCCCGGGACTCAAGCATCCCTCGAAGCTTTCTTT. This encodes CASSPGTQASLEAFF.

V and J are TRBV7-8 and TRBJ2-7, with 8 bases lining up with TRBD2. The CDR3 is 14 residues long. After removal of 5 bases from V and 3 bases from J, the junction contained 6 bases not matched to a gene. Germline CDR1 is SGHVS and CDR2 is FQNEAQ. The CDR3 nucleotides are TGTGCCAGCAGCCCCCGGGGGGGAAGCTACGAGCAGTACTTC. It is translated as CASSPRGGSYEQYF. The whole variable domain, remainder taken from reference TRBV7-8 and TRBJ2-7, is GAGVSQSPRYKVAKRGQDVALRCDPISGHVSLFWYQQALGQGPEFLTYFQNEAQLDKSGLPSDRFFAERPEGSVSTLKIQRTQQEDSAVYLCASSPRGGSYEQYFGPGTRLTVT.

The chain employs TRBV5-1 and TRBJ2-2; 8 bases are shared with TRBD2. The CDR3 has 16 residues. CDR1 and CDR2 from the germline V gene are SGHRS and YFSETQ. V shed 5 bases, J shed 5 bases, and the junction held 11 bases outside the gene matches. CDR3 loop: CASRNLAGGKTGELFF. CDR3 bases: TGCGCCAGCAGAAATCTGGCGGGGGGTAAAACCGGGGAGCTGTTTTTT.

V is TRBV10-3 and J is TRBJ2-3, with TRBD1 identical over 10 bases. The CDR3 sequence is 16 residues long. V shed 4 bases and J 0 bases; nucleotides not matched to a gene: 4. Germline CDR1 and CDR2: ENHRY and SYGVKD. The CDR3 protein is CAISGDRGSSTDTQYF. CDR3 bases: TGTGCCATCAGTGGGGACAGGGGCTCTAGCACAGATACGCAGTATTTT.

The chain couples TRBV13 to TRBJ1-6; 9 positions match TRBD1. The CDR3 spans 16 residues. The V gene's germline CDR1 is PRHDT and CDR2 FYEKMQ (reference sequence). With 3 bases clipped from V and 4 bases from J, the junction kept 4 bases outside the gene matches. In nucleotides, the CDR3 is TGTGCCAGCAGCTTGGGACAGGGTCCTTATAATTCACCCCTCCACTTT. Its translation is CASSLGQGPYNSPLHF. Full variable domain (rest looked up from reference TRBV13 and TRBJ1-6): AAGVIQSPRHLIKEKRETATLKCYPIPRHDTVYWYQQGPGQDPQFLISFYEKMQSDKGSIPDRFSAQQFSDYHSELNMSSLELGDSALYFCASSLGQGPYNSPLHFGNGTRLTVT.

The chain combines TRBV5-1 with TRBJ1-2; maybe TRBD1 (6 bases). V was pared by 4 bases and J by 6 bases, with 16 bases between. CDR1 is SGHRS and CDR2 is YFSETQ in the germline V gene. The CDR3 has 14 amino acids. CDR3 in amino acids: CASSLAQGEDGYTF. The CDR3 region has the DNA TGCGCCAGCAGCCTAGCACAGGGCGAGGATGGCTACACCTTC.